This is a list of T cell receptor beta chains from one sample in a study of cytomegalovirus exposure and HLA in healthy donors. The protocol was immunoSEQ multiplex PCR, while the TCRdb copy is restricted to in-frame clones and leaves out a portion. The table gives around 44,000 clones; the top ten clones make up more than 5.5% of it. The sequenced sample consisted of PBMCs. These receptor sequences come from a male donor in good health and CMV-seropositive. The CDR3 runs from the conserved cysteine through the conserved F or W. Each record gives: J gene, V gene, D gene, CDR3 protein, CDR3 DNA. The D gene is left open where the match is weak.

j_gene: TRBJ2-1; v_gene: TRBV9; d_gene: TRBD1; CDR3aa: CASSIEGQGANYEQFF; CDR3nt: TGTGCCAGCAGCATAGAAGGACAGGGGGCCAATTATGAGCAGTTCTTC
j_gene: TRBJ2-3; v_gene: TRBV11-2; d_gene: -; CDR3aa: CASSLSPADTQYF; CDR3nt: TGTGCCAGCAGCCTTTCCCCGGCAGATACGCAGTATTTT
j_gene: TRBJ2-7; v_gene: TRBV5-1; d_gene: -; CDR3aa: CASSPKTGSSYEQYF; CDR3nt: TGCGCCAGCAGCCCAAAGACGGGGAGCTCCTACGAGCAGTACTTC
j_gene: TRBJ1-1; v_gene: TRBV19; d_gene: -; CDR3aa: CASSIPGPNTEAFF; CDR3nt: TGTGCCAGTAGTATCCCAGGGCCGAACACTGAAGCTTTCTTT
j_gene: TRBJ1-2; v_gene: TRBV6-5; d_gene: TRBD1; CDR3aa: CASSYTTGGYGYTF; CDR3nt: TGTGCCAGCAGTTACACGACAGGGGGGTATGGCTACACCTTC
j_gene: TRBJ2-5; v_gene: TRBV4-2; d_gene: TRBD1; CDR3aa: CASSQAGTGLGEQYF; CDR3nt: TGTGCCAGCAGCCAGGCCGGGACAGGACTTGGGGAGCAGTACTTC
j_gene: TRBJ2-7; v_gene: TRBV18; d_gene: -; CDR3aa: CASSPLRGGNYEQYF; CDR3nt: TGTGCCAGCTCACCGCTGAGGGGCGGGAACTACGAGCAGTACTTC
j_gene: TRBJ2-1; v_gene: TRBV30; d_gene: -; CDR3aa: CAWSYQGAYNEQFF; CDR3nt: TGTGCCTGGAGTTATCAGGGCGCCTACAATGAGCAGTTCTTC
j_gene: TRBJ2-3; v_gene: TRBV7-9; d_gene: -; CDR3aa: CASSRGASGVLGTDTQYF; CDR3nt: TGTGCCAGCAGCCGGGGGGCTAGCGGTGTATTGGGCACAGATACGCAGTATTTT
j_gene: TRBJ2-7; v_gene: TRBV6-5; d_gene: TRBD2; CDR3aa: CASSPGGSSYEQYF; CDR3nt: TGTGCCAGCAGTCCCGGGGGGAGTTCCTACGAGCAGTACTTC
j_gene: TRBJ2-3; v_gene: TRBV4-3; d_gene: TRBD2; CDR3aa: CASSLTPSGVSTDTQYF; CDR3nt: TGCGCCAGCAGTCTTACGCCTAGCGGGGTTAGCACAGATACGCAGTATTTT
j_gene: TRBJ2-6; v_gene: TRBV5-1; d_gene: TRBD2; CDR3aa: CASSREGSGANVLTF; CDR3nt: TGCGCCAGCAGCCGGGAGGGCTCTGGGGCCAACGTCCTGACTTTC
j_gene: TRBJ1-1; v_gene: TRBV6-5; d_gene: -; CDR3aa: CASRPQGWGIAFF; CDR3nt: TGTGCCAGCAGACCTCAGGGGTGGGGAATAGCTTTCTTT
j_gene: TRBJ1-1; v_gene: TRBV6-5; d_gene: -; CDR3aa: CASRLFHMANTEAFF; CDR3nt: TGTGCCAGCAGACTATTTCACATGGCGAACACTGAAGCTTTCTTT